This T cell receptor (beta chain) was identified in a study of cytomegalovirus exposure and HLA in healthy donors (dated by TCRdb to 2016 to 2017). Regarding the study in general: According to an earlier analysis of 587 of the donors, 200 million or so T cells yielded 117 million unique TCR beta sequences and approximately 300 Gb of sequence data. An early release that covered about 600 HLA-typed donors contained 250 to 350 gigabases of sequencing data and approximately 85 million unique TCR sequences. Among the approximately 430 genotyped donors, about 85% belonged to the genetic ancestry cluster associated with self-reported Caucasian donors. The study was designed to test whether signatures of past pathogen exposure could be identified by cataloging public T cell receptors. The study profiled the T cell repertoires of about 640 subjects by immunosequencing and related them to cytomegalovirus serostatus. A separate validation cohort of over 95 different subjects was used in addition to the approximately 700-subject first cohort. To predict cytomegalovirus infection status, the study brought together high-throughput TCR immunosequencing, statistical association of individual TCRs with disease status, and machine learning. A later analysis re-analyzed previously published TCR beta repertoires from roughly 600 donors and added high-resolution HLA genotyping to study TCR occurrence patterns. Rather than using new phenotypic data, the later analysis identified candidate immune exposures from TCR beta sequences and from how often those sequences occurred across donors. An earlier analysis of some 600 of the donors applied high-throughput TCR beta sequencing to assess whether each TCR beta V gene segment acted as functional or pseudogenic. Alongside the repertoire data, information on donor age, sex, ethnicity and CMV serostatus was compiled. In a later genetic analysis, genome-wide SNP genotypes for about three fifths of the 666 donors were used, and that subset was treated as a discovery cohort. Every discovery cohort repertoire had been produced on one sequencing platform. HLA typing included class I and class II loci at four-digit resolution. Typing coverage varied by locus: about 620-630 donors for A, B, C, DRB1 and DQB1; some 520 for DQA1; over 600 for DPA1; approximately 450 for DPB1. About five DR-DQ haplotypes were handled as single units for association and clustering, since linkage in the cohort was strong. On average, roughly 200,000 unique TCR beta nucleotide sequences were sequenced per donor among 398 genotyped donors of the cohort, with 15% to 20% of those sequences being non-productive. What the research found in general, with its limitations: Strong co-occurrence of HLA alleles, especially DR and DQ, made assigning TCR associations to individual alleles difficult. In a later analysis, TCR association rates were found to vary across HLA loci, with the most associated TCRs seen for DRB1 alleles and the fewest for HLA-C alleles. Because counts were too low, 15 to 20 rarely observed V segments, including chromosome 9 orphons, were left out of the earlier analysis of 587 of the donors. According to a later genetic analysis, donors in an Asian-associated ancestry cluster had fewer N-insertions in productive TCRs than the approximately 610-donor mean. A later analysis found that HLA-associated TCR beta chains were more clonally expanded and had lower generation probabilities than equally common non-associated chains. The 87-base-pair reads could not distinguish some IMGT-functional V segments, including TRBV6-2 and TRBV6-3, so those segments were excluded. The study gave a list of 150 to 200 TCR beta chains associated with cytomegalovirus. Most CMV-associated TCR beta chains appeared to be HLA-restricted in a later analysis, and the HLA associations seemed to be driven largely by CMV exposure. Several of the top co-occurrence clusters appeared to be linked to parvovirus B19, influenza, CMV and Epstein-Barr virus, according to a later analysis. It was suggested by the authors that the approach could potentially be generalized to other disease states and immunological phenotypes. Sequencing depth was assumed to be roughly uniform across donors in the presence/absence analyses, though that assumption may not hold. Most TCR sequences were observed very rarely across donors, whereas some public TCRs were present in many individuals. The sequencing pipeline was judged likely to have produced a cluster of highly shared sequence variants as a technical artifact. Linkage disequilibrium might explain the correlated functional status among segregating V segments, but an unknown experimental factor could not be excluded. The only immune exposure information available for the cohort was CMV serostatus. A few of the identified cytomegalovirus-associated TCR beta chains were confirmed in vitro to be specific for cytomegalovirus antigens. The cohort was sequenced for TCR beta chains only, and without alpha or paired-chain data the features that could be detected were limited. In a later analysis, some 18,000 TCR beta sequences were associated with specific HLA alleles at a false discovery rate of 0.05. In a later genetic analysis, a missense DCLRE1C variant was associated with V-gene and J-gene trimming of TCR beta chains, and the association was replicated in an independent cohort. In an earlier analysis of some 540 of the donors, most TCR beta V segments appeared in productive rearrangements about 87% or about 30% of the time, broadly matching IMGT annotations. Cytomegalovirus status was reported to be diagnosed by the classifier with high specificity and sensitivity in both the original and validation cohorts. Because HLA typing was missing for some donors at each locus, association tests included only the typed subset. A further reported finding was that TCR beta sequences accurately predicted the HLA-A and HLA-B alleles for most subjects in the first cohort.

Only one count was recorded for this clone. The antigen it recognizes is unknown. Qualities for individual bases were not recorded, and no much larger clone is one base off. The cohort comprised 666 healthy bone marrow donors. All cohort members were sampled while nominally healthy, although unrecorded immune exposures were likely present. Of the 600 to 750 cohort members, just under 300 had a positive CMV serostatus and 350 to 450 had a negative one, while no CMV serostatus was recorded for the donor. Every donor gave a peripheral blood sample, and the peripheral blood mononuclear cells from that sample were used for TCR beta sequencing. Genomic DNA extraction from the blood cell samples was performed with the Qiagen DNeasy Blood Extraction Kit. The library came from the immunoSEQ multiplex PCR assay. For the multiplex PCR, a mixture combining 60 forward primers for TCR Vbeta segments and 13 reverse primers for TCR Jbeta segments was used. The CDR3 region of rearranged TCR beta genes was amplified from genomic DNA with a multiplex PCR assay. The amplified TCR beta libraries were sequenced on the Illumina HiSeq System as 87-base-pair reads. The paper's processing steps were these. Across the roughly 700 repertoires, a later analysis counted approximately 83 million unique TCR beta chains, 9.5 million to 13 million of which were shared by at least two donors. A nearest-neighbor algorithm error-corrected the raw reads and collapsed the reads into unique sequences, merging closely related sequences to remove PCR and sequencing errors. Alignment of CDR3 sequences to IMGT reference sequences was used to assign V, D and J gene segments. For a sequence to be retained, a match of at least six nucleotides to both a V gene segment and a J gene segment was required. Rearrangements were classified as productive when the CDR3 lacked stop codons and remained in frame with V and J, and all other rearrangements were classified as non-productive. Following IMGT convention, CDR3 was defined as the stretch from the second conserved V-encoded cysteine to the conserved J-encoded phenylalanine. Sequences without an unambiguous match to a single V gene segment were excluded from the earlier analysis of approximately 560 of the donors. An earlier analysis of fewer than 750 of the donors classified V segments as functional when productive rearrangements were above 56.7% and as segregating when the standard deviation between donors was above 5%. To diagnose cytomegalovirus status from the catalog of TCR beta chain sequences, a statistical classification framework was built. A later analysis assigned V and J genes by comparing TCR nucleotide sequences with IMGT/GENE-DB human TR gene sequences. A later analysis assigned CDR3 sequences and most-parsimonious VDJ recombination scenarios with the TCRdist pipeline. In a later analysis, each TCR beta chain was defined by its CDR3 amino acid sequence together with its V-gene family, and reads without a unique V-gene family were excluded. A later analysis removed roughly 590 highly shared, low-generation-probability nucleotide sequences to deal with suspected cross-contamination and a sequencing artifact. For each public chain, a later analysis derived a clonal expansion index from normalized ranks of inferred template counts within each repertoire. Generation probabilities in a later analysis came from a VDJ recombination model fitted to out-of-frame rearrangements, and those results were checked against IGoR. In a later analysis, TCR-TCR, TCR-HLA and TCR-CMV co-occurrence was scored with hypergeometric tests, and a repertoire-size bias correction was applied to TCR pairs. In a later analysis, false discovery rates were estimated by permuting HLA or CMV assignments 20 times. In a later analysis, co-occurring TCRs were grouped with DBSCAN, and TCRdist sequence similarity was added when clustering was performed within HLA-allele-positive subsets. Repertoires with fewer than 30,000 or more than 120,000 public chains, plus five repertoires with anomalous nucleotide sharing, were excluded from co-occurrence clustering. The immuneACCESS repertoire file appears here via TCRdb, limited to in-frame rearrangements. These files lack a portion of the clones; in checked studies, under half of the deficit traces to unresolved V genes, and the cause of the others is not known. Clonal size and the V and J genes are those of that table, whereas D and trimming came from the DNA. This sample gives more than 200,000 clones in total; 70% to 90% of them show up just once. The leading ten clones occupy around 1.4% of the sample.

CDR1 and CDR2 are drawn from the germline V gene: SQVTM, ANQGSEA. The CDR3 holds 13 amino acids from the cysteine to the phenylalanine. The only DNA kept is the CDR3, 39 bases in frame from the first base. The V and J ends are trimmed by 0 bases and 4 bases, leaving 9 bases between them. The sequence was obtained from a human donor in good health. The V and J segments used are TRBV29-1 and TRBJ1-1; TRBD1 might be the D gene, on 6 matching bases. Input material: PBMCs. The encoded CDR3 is CSVEDEGVTEAFF. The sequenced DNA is TGCAGCGTTGAAGATGAGGGGGTCACTGAAGCTTTCTTT.